A single sample gave rise to the 23 T cell receptor beta chains below, sequenced in a study of Graves' ophthalmopathy and Graves' hyperthyroidism. Amplified TCR beta CDR3 regions were obtained using RNA transcripts as template. A first-round RT-PCR used HTBI primers, followed by a second-round multiplex PCR. TCRdb re-called the multiplex PCR reads with MiXCR, one entry per CDR3 protein. Here the sample spans approximately 1.2 million distinct CDR3 sequences, roughly 35% being singletons. The sequenced sample consisted of peripheral blood or thyroid tissue (not recorded which). Every receptor here comes from an adult man with Graves' hyperthyroidism.

This clonotype appeared many times. At one end the junction does not follow the germline gene, possibly because of a read error. V usage is TRBV20-1 and J usage is TRBJ2-7; D may match TRBD1 or TRBD2 (6 bases each). Per germline, CDR1 DFQATT and CDR2 SNEGSKA (reference sequence). The CDR3 is 11 residues long. The CDR3 DNA reads TGCAGTGCTGGCGGGACAACCCTCGGTGGCTTC. The encoded protein is CSAGGTTLGGF.

To note about this clonotype: A clone one base away is much larger, so this may be a read error. The chain employs TRBV20-1 and TRBJ1-1; the D is unclear. CDR1 is DFQATT, CDR2 SNEGSKA, per germline (reference sequence). The CDR3 loop spans 12 amino acids. V dropped 2 bases and J dropped 5 bases, with 9 bases sitting between them. The CDR3 bases are TGCAGTGCTAGAAAGGGAGGTACTGAAGCTTTCTTT. As protein: CSARKGGTEAFF.

This clonotype appeared many times. The rearrangement uses TRBV20-1 and TRBJ1-5; 10 bases match TRBD1. Per the germline V gene, CDR1 is DFQATT and CDR2 is SNEGSKA (reference sequence). This CDR3 is built from 15 residues. With 3 bases clipped from V and 1 base from J, the junction kept 3 bases outside the gene matches. CDR3 protein: CSASGTGASNQPQHF. The CDR3 DNA sequence: TGCAGTGCTAGCGGGACAGGGGCGAGCAATCAGCCCCAGCATTTT.

In its sample, this clonotype was seen many times. The V call is TRBV7-2, the J call TRBJ2-7; D gene ambiguous. In germline, CDR1 is SGHTA, CDR2 FQGNSA. The CDR3 has 16 amino acids. V lost 5 bases, J lost 0 bases, and 17 bases lay in between. The CDR3 region has the DNA TGTGCCAGCAGCCCCTGGTATGCAGGTAGCTCCTACGAGCAGTACTTC. Its protein is CASSPWYAGSSYEQYF.

The sample holds many counts of this clonotype. This chain links TRBV7-9 with TRBJ2-5; 9 nucleotides match TRBD1. Trimming took 0 bases from V and 2 from J; bases not matched to a gene: 1. Germline loops: CDR1 SEHNR, CDR2 FQNEAQ (reference sequence). This CDR3 is built from 15 residues. The CDR3 is CASSLATGGQETQYF. CDR3 coding DNA: TGTGCCAGCAGCTTAGCGACAGGGGGGCAAGAGACCCAGTACTTC.

The gene calls are TRBV20-1 and TRBJ2-5; either TRBD1 or TRBD2 may supply D (6 bases each). V lost 6 bases to trimming and J lost 2 bases, with 10 bases between them. Germline loops: CDR1 DFQATT, CDR2 SNEGSKA (reference sequence). The CDR3 has 12 amino acids. CDR3 coding DNA: TGCAGTGCAGGGGGGACTCAAGAGACCCAGTACTTC. It encodes CSAGGTQETQYF.

The chain combines TRBV9 with TRBJ2-5; D not resolved. The CDR3 runs to 14 residues. The V end was cut by 2 bases, the J end by 3 bases, with 11 bases between. Germline CDR1 is SGDLS and CDR2 is YYNGEE. Here the CDR3 DNA reads TGTGCCAGCAGCGTCGGAGCCATCAAAGAGACCCAGTACTTC. Translated: CASSVGAIKETQYF.

The chain employs TRBV19 and TRBJ1-5, with D possibly TRBD1 on 5 matching bases. CDR1 LNHDA and CDR2 SQIVND come from the germline V gene (reference sequence). The V and J ends lost 11 bases and 0 bases respectively, with 11 bases between them. The CDR3 loop spans 13 amino acids. The CDR3 sequence is CAWSTGSNQPQHF. CDR3 coding DNA: TGTGCCTGGAGTACAGGTAGCAATCAGCCCCAGCATTTT.

This clonotype was recorded at least ten times. CDR3 amino acids: CSARLLGTSYEQYF. CDR3 bases: TGCAGTGCTAGATTGTTGGGAACCTCCTACGAGCAGTACTTC. This chain connects TRBV20-1 to TRBJ2-7, with unresolved D. CDR1 is DFQATT, CDR2 SNEGSKA, per germline (reference sequence). The CDR3 consists of 14 residues. V dropped 2 bases and J dropped 0 bases, with 11 bases sitting between them.

This clonotype was counted at least ten times. The chain combines TRBV4-1 with TRBJ1-6; D is perhaps TRBD1 (6 bases). Trimming cost V 5 bases and J 8 bases, with 16 bases left between them. This CDR3 is 15 amino acids long. Germline CDR1 reads MGHRA; CDR2 reads YSYEKL. The CDR3, as DNA: TGCGCCAGCAGCATCGGGGGCCTTATGCATTCACCCCTCCACTTT. This encodes CASSIGGLMHSPLHF.

The table lists this clonotype with many counts. The chain has TRBV7-9 and TRBJ2-7; TRBD2 aligns across 9 bases. Per the germline V gene, CDR1 is SEHNR and CDR2 is FQNEAQ (reference sequence). This CDR3 is built from 15 residues. V was clipped by 3 bases and J by 6 bases; unmatched bases: 9. CDR3 nucleotides: TGTGCCAGCAGCTTCTCTAGCGGGAATAGTGGCGAGCAGTACTTC. Translating gives CASSFSSGNSGEQYF.

This clonotype was picked up many times. The chain links TRBV20-1 to TRBJ2-2; D remains ambiguous. The CDR3 is 13 residues long. Germline V gives CDR1 DFQATT, CDR2 SNEGSKA (reference sequence). Trimming took off 5 bases at V and 1 base at J, with 8 bases between the two ends. CDR3 nucleotides: TGCAGTGCTTACAGTTGGAACACCGGGGAGCTGTTTTTT. Amino acids: CSAYSWNTGELFF.

V and J are TRBV29-1 and TRBJ1-5; D uncertain. The V and J ends lost 8 bases and 2 bases respectively, with 13 bases between them. CDR3 size: 13 residues. The germline CDR1 and CDR2 sequences are SQVTM and ANQGSEA. CDR3 loop: CSSHMGGNQPQHF. For the CDR3, the DNA is TGCAGCTCCCACATGGGTGGCAATCAGCCCCAGCATTTT. Looking up the rest from reference TRBV29-1 and TRBJ1-5 gives the full variable domain: SAVISQKPSRDICQRGTSLTIQCQVDSQVTMMFWYRQQPGQSLTLIATANQGSEATYESGFVIDKFPISRPNLTFSTLTVSNMSPEDSSIYLCSSHMGGNQPQHFGDGTRLSIL.

The chain carries TRBV7-3 and TRBJ2-2, with 11 bases fitting TRBD2. The V gene end was trimmed by 3 bases and the J gene end by 7 bases; junction bases not matched to a gene: 7. Germline CDR1 and CDR2: SGHTA and FQGTGA. The CDR3 extends over 16 amino acids. The CDR3 here is CASSFLLAGGVGELFF. In nucleotides, the CDR3 is TGTGCCAGCAGCTTCCTCCTAGCGGGAGGTGTCGGGGAGCTGTTTTTT.

V is TRBV15 and J is TRBJ2-5, with TRBD1 matching 7 bases. The CDR3 has 16 amino acids. CDR1 and CDR2 from the germline V gene are LNHNV and YYDKDF (reference sequence). V was clipped by 5 bases and J by 0 bases; unmatched bases: 9. CDR3 loop: CATSETNRGNQETQYF. As DNA, the CDR3 is TGTGCCACCAGCGAAACAAACAGGGGCAACCAAGAGACCCAGTACTTC.

As concerns this clonotype: An end of the junction differs from the germline gene, which may be a read error. This chain joins TRBV7-2 and TRBJ1-2, with D unclear. This CDR3 comprises 11 residues. CDR1 is SGHTA and CDR2 is FQGNSA in the germline V gene. CDR3 in DNA: TGTGCCAGCAGCTTCCTGGAGACTCTCTCCTTC. Protein sequence: CASSFLETLSF.

This clonotype was recorded many times. V usage is TRBV6-5 and J usage is TRBJ1-2; TRBD1 matches at 12 bases. The germline V gene encodes CDR1 MNHEY and CDR2 SVGAGI. The V and J ends lost 6 bases and 8 bases, in that order; junction bases with no gene match: 7. This CDR3 spans 14 amino acids. CDR3 nucleotides: TGTGCCAGCAGGCCGGGACAGGGGGCCGGGGGCTACACCTTC. Its protein product is CASRPGQGAGGYTF.

This clonotype was observed at least ten times. The rearrangement links TRBV2 to TRBJ2-7; TRBD1 agrees at 8 bases. CDR3 length equals 15 residues. V was pared by 5 bases and J by 3 bases, with 9 bases of the junction left unmatched. The germline CDR1 and CDR2 sequences are SNHLY and FYNNEI. Written as DNA, the CDR3 is TGTGCCAGCAGTTCAACCGGGACAGGACGCTACGAGCAGTACTTC. This codes for CASSSTGTGRYEQYF.

This chain links TRBV10-3 with TRBJ2-7; no definite D call. V was shortened by 4 bases and J by 8 bases, with 24 bases between the two germline ends. In germline, CDR1 is ENHRY, CDR2 SYGVKD. This CDR3 is built from 16 residues. CDR3 residues: CAISGTGVGNQPQQYF. CDR3 coding DNA: TGTGCCATCAGTGGGACCGGAGTGGGCAATCAGCCCCAGCAGTACTTC.

The table lists this clonotype with many counts. This chain uses TRBV20-1 with TRBJ1-2; D possibly corresponds to TRBD1 (5 bases). Trimming left V 3 bases short and J 3 bases short, with 14 bases between. Germline lookup yields CDR1 DFQATT and CDR2 SNEGSKA (reference sequence). The CDR3 loop spans 14 amino acids. As DNA, the CDR3 is TGCAGTGCTAGGTATCCGGGGGTTTACTATGGCTACACCTTC. This sequence encodes CSARYPGVYYGYTF.

In this sample, this clonotype turned up a few times. The chain uses TRBV10-3 and TRBJ2-5; the D gene is possibly TRBD2 (5 bases). V lost 8 bases and J lost 0, with 10 bases in between. Looked up from germline, CDR1 is ENHRY and CDR2 is SYGVKD. The CDR3 consists of 13 residues. The CDR3 reads CAIRGADQETQYF. DNA of the CDR3: TGTGCCATCCGGGGAGCGGACCAAGAGACCCAGTACTTC.

This clonotype was recorded a few times. One end of the junction does not line up with germline, which may come from a read error. The chain carries TRBV5-1 and TRBJ2-7; no firm D call. Germline V CDR1 and CDR2: SGHRS, YFSETQ. The CDR3 runs to 14 residues. The CDR3 spells CASSLGSLDYEQYF. CDR3 in DNA: TGTGCCAGCAGCTTGGGTTCGCTGGACTACGAGCAGTACTTC.

Of note for this clonotype: One junction end does not reproduce the germline sequence, and a read error may be involved. The chain has TRBV7-8 and TRBJ2-7, with 8 bases matching TRBD1. Germline assignment: CDR1 SGHVS and CDR2 FQNEAQ. This CDR3 region has 13 residues. CDR3 sequence: CASSLNGQGARDF. Here the CDR3 DNA reads TGTGCCAGCAGCTTAAATGGGCAGGGGGCGAGGGACTTC.